The rows below give T cell receptor beta chains drawn from one sample of a study of T cell responses to AZD1222 COVID-19 vaccine. Sequencing was performed with immunoSEQ multiplex PCR; in TCRdb, only in-frame clones are kept and a portion is missing. Of roughly 96,000 clones listed, 80% to 90% are singletons. The sequencing used peripheral blood, collected on day 0 of AZD1222 vaccination. The receptors come from an adult in good health. Each CDR3 is given with its conserved first and last residue. Each record gives: clone size, D gene, J gene, V gene, CDR3 DNA, CDR3 protein. A D gene is named only where the DNA matches it firmly. Some rows have no size entry. The others give once, few or many, or a class for an expanded clone.

once	-	TRBJ2-5	TRBV7-9	TGTGCCAGCATCGGGGGCCGGGAGCAAGAGACCCAGTACTTC	CASIGGREQETQYF
once	-	TRBJ2-5	TRBV2	TGTGCCAGCAGATCGTACCAAGAGACCCAGTACTTC	CASRSYQETQYF
-	TRBD2	TRBJ2-3	TRBV11-3	TGTGCCAGCGCCGCCGGGCTAGCGGGGACCACAGATACGCAGTATTTT	CASAAGLAGTTDTQYF
-	-	TRBJ2-7	TRBV10-1	TGCGCCAGCAGTGAAGGTTCCTTGGACGACGAGCAGTACTTC	CASSEGSLDDEQYF
-	-	TRBJ1-3	TRBV5-1	TGCGCCAGCAGCCCTTCTGGAAACACCATATATTTT	CASSPSGNTIYF
-	-	TRBJ1-1	TRBV20-1	TGCAGTGCTCTGGGGAATGAAGCTTTCTTT	CSALGNEAFF
-	-	TRBJ2-2	TRBV4-2	TGTGCCAGCAGCCAATTGGTGGCGAGAAACACCGGGGAGCTGTTTTTT	CASSQLVARNTGELFF
-	TRBD1	TRBJ1-5	TRBV3-1/TRBV3-2	TGTGCCAGCAGCCAAGGAGCAGGGGGACAGCCCCAGCATTTT	CASSQGAGGQPQHF
-	TRBD1	TRBJ2-1	TRBV24-1	TGTGCCACCAGTGATCCGGGACAGGGTTACAATGAGCAGTTCTTC	CATSDPGQGYNEQFF
-	-	TRBJ1-2	TRBV12-3/TRBV12-4	TGTGCCAGCAGTTTCGGTTTCTATGGCTACACCTTC	CASSFGFYGYTF
-	TRBD1	TRBJ1-1	TRBV5-5	TGTGCCAGCAGCCTGGGACAGGGTGAGGCTTTCTTT	CASSLGQGEAFF
once	-	TRBJ1-3	TRBV7-2	TGTGCCAGCAGCTTGCAGGGAGCGCGAAACACCATATATTTT	CASSLQGARNTIYF
-	-	TRBJ1-2	TRBV18	TGTGCCAGCTCACCACAAGGACAGACTAACTATGGCTACACCTTC	CASSPQGQTNYGYTF
-	-	TRBJ2-2	TRBV7-2	TGTGCCAGCAGCTTAACCCCCCTATCGAACACCGGGGAGCTGTTTTTT	CASSLTPLSNTGELFF
few	-	TRBJ2-6	TRBV7-2	TGTGCCAGCAGCTTAGTTTGGAGCGCCAACGTCCTGACTTTC	CASSLVWSANVLTF
-	-	TRBJ1-1	TRBV27	TGTGCCAGCAGTTTAGGGCAGGGCATGAACACTGAAGCTTTCTTT	CASSLGQGMNTEAFF
-	-	TRBJ2-7	TRBV5-4	TGTGCCAGCAGCTTCACAAGGGCGGCTTCCGAGCAGTACTTC	CASSFTRAASEQYF
-	TRBD1	TRBJ1-1	TRBV30	TGTGCCTGGAATCAACAGAGGGGACAGGCCAGAGGCAGATCCGGCGCTGAAGCTTTCTTT	CAWNQQRGQARGRSGAEAFF
-	-	TRBJ1-1	TRBV6-5	TGTGCCAGCAGTTACTCGGCAGGGGAGGAGAAAGCTTTCTTT	CASSYSAGEEKAFF
-	-	TRBJ2-2	TRBV2	TGTGCCAGCACCAAGTCTGGGGAGCTGTTTTTT	CASTKSGELFF
once	-	TRBJ1-2	TRBV7-2	TGTGCCAGCAGCATCACCCCTAGAGTACCATATGGCTACACCTTC	CASSITPRVPYGYTF
-	-	TRBJ1-3	TRBV18	TGTGCCAGCTCACCATCGACGACCGGCGACTCTGGAAACACCATATATTTT	CASSPSTTGDSGNTIYF
once	TRBD1	TRBJ1-1	TRBV18	TGTGCCAGCTCACCCCTAACAGGGGAGAACACTGAAGCTTTCTTT	CASSPLTGENTEAFF
-	TRBD1	TRBJ1-4	TRBV4-3	TGCGCCAGCAGCCACTTCGTTAGCTGGACAGGGGGGAATGAAAAACTGTTTTTT	CASSHFVSWTGGNEKLFF
-	-	TRBJ1-1	TRBV12-3/TRBV12-4	TGTGCCAGCAGTTTACGGGGGAGTGAAGCTTTCTTT	CASSLRGSEAFF
-	-	TRBJ2-5	TRBV3-1/TRBV3-2	TGTGCCAGCAGCCCTCGGGACACTCAAGAGACCCAGTACTTC	CASSPRDTQETQYF
-	TRBD2	TRBJ2-7	TRBV15	TGTGCCACCAGCAACGGGGGGGTCTTCTACGAGCAGTACTTC	CATSNGGVFYEQYF
-	-	TRBJ1-5	TRBV5-6	TGTGCCAGCAGCTTGGCGGGCTATAGCAATCAGCCCCAGCATTTT	CASSLAGYSNQPQHF
-	-	TRBJ2-7	TRBV7-2	TGTGCCAGCAGCTTTGGGGAAGGGCCCTACGAGCAGTACTTC	CASSFGEGPYEQYF
-	TRBD1	TRBJ2-2	TRBV5-4	TGTGCCAGCAGCTCGGGACAGGGGCGGAACACCGGGGAGCTGTTTTTT	CASSSGQGRNTGELFF
-	TRBD1	TRBJ1-2	TRBV19	TGTGCCAGTAGTATTGGGACAGGGGGCGCATCTGGCTACACCTTC	CASSIGTGGASGYTF